This T cell receptor (beta chain) was obtained from a study of T cell responses to AZD1222 COVID-19 vaccine. At the level of the study: Pooled samples include second doses given at about 4 or 12 weeks.

As concerns this clone: This sample also contains other DNA sequences that code for the same CDR3.

Sequencing was performed with immunoSEQ multiplex PCR; in TCRdb, only in-frame clones are kept and a portion is missing. The sample shows about 140,000 clones, 80% to 90% of them seen only once. The germline V gene has CDR1 SGHRS and CDR2 YFSETQ. The V gene lost 3 bases and the J gene lost 2 bases, with 9 bases spanning the gap. The CDR3 is made up of 14 amino acids. The sequence was obtained from an adult in good health. Sequencing was performed on peripheral blood, taken on day 0 of AZD1222 vaccination. V gene TRBV5-1 combines with J gene TRBJ2-1; perhaps TRBD2 as D (5 bases). CDR3 sequence: CASSSAGAYNEQFF. The CDR3 region has the DNA TGCGCCAGCAGCTCAGCCGGGGCCTACAATGAGCAGTTCTTC.